One sample yielded the 9 T cell receptor beta chains listed below, sequenced in a study of Ad26.COV2.S vaccination and SARS-CoV-2 variants. The method was immunoSEQ multiplex PCR; TCRdb's version includes in-frame clones alone and lacks a portion of them. This sample has over 300,000 clones, with roughly four fifths found just once. Noted treatment: 15 to 20 received Ad26.COV2.S at low or high dose, single or two shots; a few received placebo; per-sample allocation not given. Each sample was drawn 63 days after the first injection (of vaccine or placebo). The sequencing used peripheral blood, collected in a trial of Ad26.COV2.S vaccine versus placebo. The source of these receptors is a person between 18 and 65 years old who received the Ad26.COV2.S COVID-19 vaccine or a placebo.

Comment on this clone: A read error is possible here, since a much larger clone lies one base away. Additional DNA sequences in this sample encode the identical CDR3. The CDR3 region is CASSLDGGAGSGNTIYF. The CDR3 nucleotides are TGTGCCAGCAGCTTAGACGGGGGGGCCGGCTCTGGAAACACCATATATTTT. The chain has TRBV7-9 and TRBJ1-3; TRBD1 might be the D (6 bases). The germline V gene encodes CDR1 SEHNR and CDR2 FQNEAQ (reference sequence). Trimming removed 1 base at V and 0 bases at J, with 13 bases between. CDR3 length: 17 residues. The complete variable domain, with remaining parts taken from reference TRBV7-9 and TRBJ1-3, reads DTGVSQNPRHKITKRGQNVTFRCDPISEHNRLYWYRQTLGQGPEFLTYFQNEAQLEKSRLLSDRFSAERPKGSFSTLEIQRTEQGDSAMYLCASSLDGGAGSGNTIYFGEGSWLTVV.

The chain links TRBV3-1 (or the pseudogene TRBV3-2) to TRBJ2-7, with TRBD2 matching 9 bases. Per germline, CDR1 LGHDT and CDR2 YNNKEL (reference sequence). This CDR3 is 16 amino acids long. V shed 5 bases and J 4 bases; nucleotides not matched to a gene: 12. The CDR3 DNA reads as TGTGCCAGCAGCAATCTCACTAGCGGGTGGGTGTACGAGCAGTACTTC. This translates into CASSNLTSGWVYEQYF.

The J gene is TRBJ2-6, the V gene TRBV14; D could derive from TRBD1 or TRBD2 (6 bases each). The V and J ends lost 3 bases and 0 bases respectively, with 12 bases between them. The germline gives CDR1 SGHDN, CDR2 FVKESK. The CDR3 has 17 residues. The CDR3: CASSHRGRDSGANVLTF. The CDR3, as DNA: TGTGCCAGCAGCCATCGGGGGCGGGACTCTGGGGCCAACGTCCTGACTTTC.

The J gene is TRBJ2-3, the V gene TRBV21-1. TRBV21-1 is classified as a pseudogene. This CDR3 comprises 16 residues. The CDR3 sequence is CASSTMTEPGTDTQYF. DNA of the CDR3: TGTGCCAGCAGCACAATGACCGAGCCCGGCACAGATACGCAGTATTTT.

The rearrangement joins TRBV6-2 or TRBV6-3 to TRBJ2-2; D possibly corresponds to TRBD1 (5 bases). With 5 bases removed from V and 1 base from J, the gap between germline ends came to 14 bases. Germline V lookup: CDR1 MNHEY, CDR2 SVGEGT. This CDR3 is built from 16 residues. This CDR3 is CASSQGRQRNTGELFF. The DNA of the CDR3 is TGTGCCAGCAGTCAGGGTCGGCAGCGGAACACCGGGGAGCTGTTTTTT.

This clone was seen just once. This sequence joins TRBV7-2 and TRBJ2-2, with 9 positions matching TRBD2. J gave up 5 bases and V 8 bases, and 9 bases lay outside the gene matches. The germline gives CDR1 SGHTA, CDR2 FQGNSA. The CDR3 consists of 15 residues. The CDR3 protein is CASGKREAGTGELFF. CDR3 DNA: TGTGCCAGCGGCAAGCGGGAGGCCGGAACCGGGGAGCTGTTTTTT.

The chain carries TRBV11-2 and TRBJ2-1, with 11 nucleotides matching TRBD2. This CDR3 contains 15 residues. Germline CDR1 and CDR2: SGHAT and FQNNGV. Trimming cost V 4 bases and J 5 bases; bases outside gene matches: 4. CDR3 region: CASSYSGRAHNEQFF. The CDR3 DNA reads TGTGCCAGCAGCTATAGCGGGAGGGCCCACAATGAGCAGTTCTTC.

J is TRBJ2-7 and V is TRBV3-1 (or the pseudogene TRBV3-2); a possible D gene is TRBD1 (6 bases). The germline V gene encodes CDR1 LGHDT and CDR2 YNNKEL (reference sequence). V shed 4 bases and J shed 1 base, with 8 bases lying between them. This CDR3 contains 13 residues. The CDR3 protein is CASSRTGSYEQYF. DNA for the CDR3: TGTGCCAGCAGCCGCACAGGGTCCTACGAGCAGTACTTC.

The rearrangement links TRBV6-2 or TRBV6-3 to TRBJ2-3; 14 nucleotides match TRBD2. With 4 bases clipped from V and 2 bases from J, the junction kept 5 bases outside the gene matches. There are 17 residues in the CDR3. CDR1 is MNHEY, CDR2 SVGEGT, per germline. CDR3 loop: CASSSGTSGGYTDTQYF. The CDR3 DNA reads as TGTGCCAGCAGTTCCGGGACTAGCGGGGGATACACAGATACGCAGTATTTT.